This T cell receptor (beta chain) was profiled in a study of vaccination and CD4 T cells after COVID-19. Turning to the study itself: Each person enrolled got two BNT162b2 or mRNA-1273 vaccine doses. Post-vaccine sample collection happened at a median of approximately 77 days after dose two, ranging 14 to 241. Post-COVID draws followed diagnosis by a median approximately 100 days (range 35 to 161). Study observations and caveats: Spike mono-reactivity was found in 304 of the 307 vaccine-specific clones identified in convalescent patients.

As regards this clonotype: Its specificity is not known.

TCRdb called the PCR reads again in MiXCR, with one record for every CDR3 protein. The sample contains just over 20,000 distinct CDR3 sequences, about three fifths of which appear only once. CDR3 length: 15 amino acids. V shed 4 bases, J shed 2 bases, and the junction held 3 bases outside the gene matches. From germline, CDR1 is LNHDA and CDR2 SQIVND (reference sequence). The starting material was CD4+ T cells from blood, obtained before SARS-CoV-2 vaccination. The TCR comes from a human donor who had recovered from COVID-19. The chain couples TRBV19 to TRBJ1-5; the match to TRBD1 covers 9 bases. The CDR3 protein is CASSRGQGRNQPQHF. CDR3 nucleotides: TGTGCCAGTAGTAGGGGACAGGGTCGCAATCAGCCCCAGCATTTT. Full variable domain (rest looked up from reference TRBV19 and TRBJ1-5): DGGITQSPKYLFRKEGQNVTLSCEQNLNHDAMYWYRQDPGQGLRLIYYSQIVNDFQKGDIAEGYSVSREKKESFPLTVTSAQKNPTAFYLCASSRGQGRNQPQHFGDGTRLSIL.